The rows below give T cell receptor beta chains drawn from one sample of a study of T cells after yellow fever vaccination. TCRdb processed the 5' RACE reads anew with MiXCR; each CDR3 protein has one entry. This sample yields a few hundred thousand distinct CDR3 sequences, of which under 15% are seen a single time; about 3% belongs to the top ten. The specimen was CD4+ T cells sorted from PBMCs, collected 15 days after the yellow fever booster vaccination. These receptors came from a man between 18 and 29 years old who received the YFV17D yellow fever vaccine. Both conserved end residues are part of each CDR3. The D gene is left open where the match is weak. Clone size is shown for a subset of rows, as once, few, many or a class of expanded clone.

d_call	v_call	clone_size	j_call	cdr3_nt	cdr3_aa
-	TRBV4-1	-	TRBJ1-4	TGCGCCAGCAGCCAAGTAACAGGGCGTAATGAAAAACTGTTTTTT	CASSQVTGRNEKLFF
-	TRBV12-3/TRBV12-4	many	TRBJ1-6	TGTGCCAGCAGTTCCGGACCGATCTCCTATAATTCACCCCTCCACTTT	CASSSGPISYNSPLHF
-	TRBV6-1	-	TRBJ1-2	TGTGCCAGCAGAATCAGCCCTTATTTTAACTATGGCTACACCTTC	CASRISPYFNYGYTF
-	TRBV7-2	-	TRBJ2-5	TGTGCCAGCAGCCCCCGTACGGACCGTGGGACCCAGTACTTC	CASSPRTDRGTQYF
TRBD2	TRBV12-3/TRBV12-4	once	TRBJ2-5	TGTGCCAGCAGACCCTTCCGGACTAGCGTTAGGGAGACCCAGTACTTC	CASRPFRTSVRETQYF
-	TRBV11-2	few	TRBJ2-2	TGTGCCAGCAGATTCCCTTGGGAGACCGGGGAGCTGTTTTTT	CASRFPWETGELFF
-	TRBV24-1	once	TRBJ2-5	TGTGCCACCAGTGCGGCGGGGGCACAAGAGACCCAGTACTTC	CATSAAGAQETQYF
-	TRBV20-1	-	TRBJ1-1	TGCAGTGCTAGAAGTGACAGGAACACTGAAGCTTTCTTT	CSARSDRNTEAFF
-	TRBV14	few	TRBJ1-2	TGTGCCAGCAGCCAAGATCGATGGATAATGAAGGACGGCTACACCTTC	CASSQDRWIMKDGYTF
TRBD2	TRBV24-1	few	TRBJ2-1	TGTGCCACCAGTGGGGGGGGTTCCTACAATGAGCAGTTCTTC	CATSGGGSYNEQFF
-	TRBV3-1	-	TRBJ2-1	TGTGCCAGCAGCCAAGTTGGGGGGTCCTACAATGAGCAGTTCTTC	CASSQVGGSYNEQFF
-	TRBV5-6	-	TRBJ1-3	TGTGCCAGCAGCCCCGGTAACACTGGAAACACCATATATTTT	CASSPGNTGNTIYF
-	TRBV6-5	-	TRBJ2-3	TGTGCCAGCGCGACTACGGACGGCACAGATACGCAGTATTTT	CASATTDGTDTQYF
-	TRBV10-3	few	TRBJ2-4	TGTGCCATCAGTGAGTCTGAGGGAGCCAAAAACATTCAGTACTTC	CAISESEGAKNIQYF
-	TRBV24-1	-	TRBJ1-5	TGTGCCACCAGCACCGGGGATCAGCCCCAGCATTTT	CATSTGDQPQHF
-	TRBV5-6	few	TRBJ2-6	TGTGCCAGCAGCTGGTTAGACCGAGGATACTCTGGGGCCAACGTCCTGACTTTC	CASSWLDRGYSGANVLTF
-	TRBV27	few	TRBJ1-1	TGTGCCAGCAGTTCCCTCCCAGGAGGGCGTGGTGAAGCTTTCTTT	CASSSLPGGRGEAFF
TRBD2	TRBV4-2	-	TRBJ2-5	TGTGCCAGCAGCCTTTTGACTAGCGGGGGGCAAGAGACCCAGTACTTC	CASSLLTSGGQETQYF
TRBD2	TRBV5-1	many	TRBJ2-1	TGCGCCAGCAGCTTGGCCCTAGCGGGGGCCAATGAGCAGTTCTTC	CASSLALAGANEQFF
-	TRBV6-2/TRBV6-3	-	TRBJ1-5	TGTGCCAGCAGTTACTCCCGGGACTTGAGGGGGTACAATCAGCCCCAGCATTTT	CASSYSRDLRGYNQPQHF
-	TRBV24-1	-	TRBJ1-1	TGTGCCACCAGTGACCCTTCCACGTCTGAAGCTTTCTTT	CATSDPSTSEAFF
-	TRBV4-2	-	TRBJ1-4	TGTGCCAGCAGCCTTACCCGGAAAAAACTGTTTTTT	CASSLTRKKLFF
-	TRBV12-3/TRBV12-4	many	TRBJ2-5	TGTGCCAGCAGTTTACTTTTGGGGGGGACCCAGTACTTC	CASSLLLGGTQYF
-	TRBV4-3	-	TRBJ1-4	TGCGCCAGCAGCCAAGGGCCGGCCCGGGAAAAACTGTTTTTT	CASSQGPAREKLFF
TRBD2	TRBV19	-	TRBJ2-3	TGTGCCAGTAGTGTCACCGGGACTAGCGGGGGAGCTGACACAGATACGCAGTATTTT	CASSVTGTSGGADTDTQYF
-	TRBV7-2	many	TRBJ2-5	TGTGCCAGCAGGGGAAGGGGTGAGACCCAGTACTTC	CASRGRGETQYF
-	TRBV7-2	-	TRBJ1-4	TGTGCCAGCAGCTCAACCTCATTGGGGCTCAATGTGAGACTGTTTTTT	CASSSTSLGLNVRLFF
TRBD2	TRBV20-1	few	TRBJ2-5	TGCAGTGCCGTCCCGACTAGCGGGGGTAACCAAGAGACCCAGTACTTC	CSAVPTSGGNQETQYF
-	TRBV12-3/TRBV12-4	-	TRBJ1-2	TGTGCCAGCTTCTCGGGGGGCCGACTGGGAGGCTACACCTTC	CASFSGGRLGGYTF
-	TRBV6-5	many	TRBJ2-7	TGTGCCAGCAGTTACTCGATAAGGGTGTCCGAGCAGTACTTC	CASSYSIRVSEQYF
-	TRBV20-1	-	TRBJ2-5	TGCAGTGCTAGTCCAGGGGCCACCCAGTACTTC	CSASPGATQYF
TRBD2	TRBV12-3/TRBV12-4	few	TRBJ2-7	TGTGCCAGCAGTGCCGGACTAGCGGGCTACGAGCAGTACTTC	CASSAGLAGYEQYF
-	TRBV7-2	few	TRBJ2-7	TGTGCCAGCAGCCGTCGCGGGGACTCCTACGAGCAGTACTTC	CASSRRGDSYEQYF
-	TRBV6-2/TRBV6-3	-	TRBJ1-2	TGTGCCAGCAGCGCTGGGGTCTATGGCTACACCTTC	CASSAGVYGYTF
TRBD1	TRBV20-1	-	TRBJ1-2	TGCAGTGCTAGGGGCACGGGACAGTTGGGGAGCGGCGGCTACACCTTC	CSARGTGQLGSGGYTF
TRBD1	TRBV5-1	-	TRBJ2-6	TGCGCCAGCAGCTTACAGGGGGCGACCGGGGCCAACGTCCTGACTTTC	CASSLQGATGANVLTF
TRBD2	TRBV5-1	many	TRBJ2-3	TGCGCCAGCAGCCGGACGGGGGGGGAAGATACGCAGTATTTT	CASSRTGGEDTQYF
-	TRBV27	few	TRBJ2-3	TGTGCCAGCAGTTCCCAACAGGGAGGGACAGATACGCAGTATTTT	CASSSQQGGTDTQYF
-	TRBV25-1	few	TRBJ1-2	TGTGCCAGCAGTGAGTCAGGGGATCTGGACTATGGCTACACCTTC	CASSESGDLDYGYTF
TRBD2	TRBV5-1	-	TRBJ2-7	TGCGCCAGCAGCTTAGGGACTAGCGGGGACTACGAGCAGTACTTC	CASSLGTSGDYEQYF
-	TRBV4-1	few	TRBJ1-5	TGCGCCAGCAGCGAAAGTCGTTTTCAGGGCAATCAGCCCCAGCATTTT	CASSESRFQGNQPQHF
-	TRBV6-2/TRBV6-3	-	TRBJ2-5	TGTGCCAGCAGTAATCGTTGGCGAAGAGAGACCCAGTACTTC	CASSNRWRRETQYF
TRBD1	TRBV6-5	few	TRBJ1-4	TGTGCCAGCAGTATCAGACAGGGCCCTGAAGAACTGTTTTTT	CASSIRQGPEELFF
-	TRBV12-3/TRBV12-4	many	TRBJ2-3	TGTGCCAGCAGACCCGGGGCTAAGGGAGATACGCAGTATTTT	CASRPGAKGDTQYF
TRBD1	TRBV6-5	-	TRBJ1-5	TGTGCCACTCGAACCGGACAGGTAAATCAGCCCCAGCATTTT	CATRTGQVNQPQHF
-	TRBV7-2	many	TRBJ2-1	TGTGCCAGCAGCTTTTGGGGTACGGTGCATGAGCAGTTCTTC	CASSFWGTVHEQFF
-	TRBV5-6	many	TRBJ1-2	TGTGCCAGCAGCTTGCTTTCCGGGGGTGGCTACACCTTC	CASSLLSGGGYTF
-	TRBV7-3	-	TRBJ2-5	TGTGCCAGCAGCTCTACCTCGGGGGGCCCCGAGACCCAGTACTTC	CASSSTSGGPETQYF
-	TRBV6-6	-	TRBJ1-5	TGTGCCAGCAGTTACGTTGCAGGGGAGCAGCCCCAGCATTTT	CASSYVAGEQPQHF
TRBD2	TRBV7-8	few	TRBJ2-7	TGTGCCAGCAGCTTCGGTATAGCGGGGGGTTTCTACGAGCAGTACTTC	CASSFGIAGGFYEQYF
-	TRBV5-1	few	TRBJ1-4	TGCGCCAGCAGCTCCCGGGACAACCTTGAAAAACTGTTTTTT	CASSSRDNLEKLFF
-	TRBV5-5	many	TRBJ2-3	TGTGCCAGCAGCTTGAACAGAATAAGATCAGATACGCAGTATTTT	CASSLNRIRSDTQYF
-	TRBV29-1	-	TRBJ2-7	TGCAGCGTTGAAGATCGGGGCATTACCCCCTACGAGCAGTACTTC	CSVEDRGITPYEQYF
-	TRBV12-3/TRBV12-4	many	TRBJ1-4	TGTGCCAGCAGTTTACATTCGCCTAATGAAAAACTGTTTTTT	CASSLHSPNEKLFF
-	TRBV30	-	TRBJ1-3	TGTGCCTGGAGTGGGGGGCCTGGAAACACCATATATTTT	CAWSGGPGNTIYF
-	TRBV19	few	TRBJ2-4	TGTGCCAGTAGTATAACGGGGGAGCAGGCCAAAAACATTCAGTACTTC	CASSITGEQAKNIQYF
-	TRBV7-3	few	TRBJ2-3	TGTGCCAGCAGCTTAGCAAACGGTGCAGATACGCAGTATTTT	CASSLANGADTQYF